The 16 T cell receptor beta chains given below trace back to one sample, sequenced in a study of technical replicates of blood from several donors. Assay used: immunoSEQ multiplex PCR; TCRdb lists only in-frame clones, some missing. Of about 80,000 clones in the sample, around 94% were seen once. Sequences were obtained from T cells isolated from PBMCs. These receptor sequences come from a human donor in good health.

The chain combines TRBV4-1 with TRBJ2-7; TRBD1 agrees at 9 bases. V lost 3 bases and J lost 5; bases outside the gene matches: 5. This CDR3 region has 14 residues. In germline, CDR1 is MGHRA, CDR2 YSYEKL. CDR3 in amino acids: CASSQGQGTNEQYF. Here the CDR3 DNA reads TGCGCCAGCAGCCAGGGACAGGGAACCAACGAGCAGTACTTC.

The chain recombines TRBV5-6 with TRBJ2-2; 15 bases map to TRBD2. Trimming cost V 1 base and J 6 bases; bases outside gene matches: 7. The germline gives CDR1 SGHDT, CDR2 YYEEEE. The CDR3 length is 18 residues. The CDR3 loop is CASSLQGLAGGLAGELFF. For the CDR3, the DNA is TGTGCCAGCAGCTTGCAAGGACTAGCGGGAGGGCTAGCCGGGGAGCTGTTTTTT.

The V call is TRBV9, the J call TRBJ2-7, with D tentatively TRBD1 (6 bases). The CDR3 totals 14 residues. CDR1 and CDR2 from the germline V gene are SGDLS and YYNGEE. With 0 bases removed from V and 3 bases from J, the gap between germline ends came to 10 bases. The CDR3 region has the DNA TGTGCCAGCAGCGTAGGTGGACAGAACTACGAGCAGTACTTC. Its translation: CASSVGGQNYEQYF.

This chain uses TRBV6-4 with TRBJ1-5, with no clear D. CDR1 is MRHNA, CDR2 SNTAGT, per germline. The CDR3 spans 13 residues. V dropped 4 bases and J dropped 0 bases, with 4 bases sitting between them. The CDR3 nucleotides read TGTGCCAGCAGTGTGTATAGCAATCAGCCCCAGCATTTT. Protein: CASSVYSNQPQHF.

This clone was counted a single time. The chain combines TRBV5-1 with TRBJ1-3, with D perhaps matching TRBD1 (6 bases). Trimming shortened V by 0 bases and J by 4 bases, and 11 bases separated the two germline ends. Germline CDR1 and CDR2: SGHRS and YFSETQ. This CDR3 has 15 residues. The CDR3: CASSLAETGGNTIYF. For the CDR3, the DNA is TGCGCCAGCAGCTTGGCCGAGACAGGAGGAAACACCATATATTTT.

The chain carries TRBV28 and TRBJ1-1, with a weak D call TRBD1 (5 bases). The CDR3 has 15 amino acids. Between the trimmed V and J ends, which lost 8 bases and 0 bases, there was a span of 16 bases. CDR1 and CDR2 from the germline V gene are MDHEN and SYDVKM. The CDR3: CASRFWTDMNTEAFF. CDR3 DNA: TGTGCCAGCCGATTCTGGACGGACATGAACACTGAAGCTTTCTTT.

The chain combines TRBV27 with TRBJ1-2; tentatively, D is TRBD1 (6 bases). The CDR3 has 14 residues. The germline CDR1 and CDR2 sequences are MNHEY and SMNVEV (reference sequence). Trimming left V 5 bases short and J 8 bases short, with 18 bases between. CDR3 DNA: TGTGCCAGCAGTCCCAGACACCAAACAGGGGGCTACACCTTC. It is translated as CASSPRHQTGGYTF.

This chain links TRBV7-3 with TRBJ1-1, with D possibly TRBD1 on 5 matching bases. Trimming cost V 2 bases and J 0 bases, with 19 bases left between them. The length of the CDR3 is 18 residues. Per the germline V gene, CDR1 is SGHTA and CDR2 is FQGTGA. Here the CDR3 reads CASSLHLRDGGMNTEAFF. The CDR3 bases are TGTGCCAGCAGCTTACATTTGCGGGACGGTGGCATGAACACTGAAGCTTTCTTT.

The rearrangement uses TRBV27 and TRBJ2-5, with TRBD1 identical over 8 bases. CDR3 size: 14 residues. Germline V gene sequence: CDR1 MNHEY, CDR2 SMNVEV (reference sequence). The J segment lost 1 base and the V segment lost 5 bases, leaving 3 bases of the junction unmatched. The DNA of the CDR3 is TGTGCCAGCAGTCCCAGGGGGCCCCAAGAGACCCAGTACTTC. It translates to CASSPRGPQETQYF.

This sequence joins TRBV2 and TRBJ1-2; D not certain. Germline CDR1 reads SNHLY; CDR2 reads FYNNEI. Trimming removed 6 bases from V and 9 bases from J, with 17 bases in between. This CDR3 spans 13 amino acids. This CDR3 is CASRRLAQYRYTF. The CDR3 DNA follows: TGTGCCAGCAGGAGACTGGCCCAATATCGCTACACCTTC.

The J gene is TRBJ2-7, the V gene TRBV4-3; 7 bases align to TRBD2. V shed 1 base, J shed 3 bases, and the junction held 6 bases outside the gene matches. CDR3 length: 15 residues. The V gene's germline CDR1 is LGHNA and CDR2 YSLEER. CDR3 in amino acids: CASSQGTGGGYEQYF. The DNA for the CDR3 is TGCGCCAGCAGCCAAGGGACGGGGGGAGGCTACGAGCAGTACTTC.

The rearrangement uses TRBV9 and TRBJ2-7, with D possibly TRBD2 on 5 matching bases. CDR1 and CDR2 (germline): SGDLS, YYNGEE. Trimming removed 0 bases at V and 5 bases at J, with 12 bases between. CDR3 size: 14 residues. This CDR3 reads CASSVGGSTNEQYF. CDR3 nucleotide sequence: TGTGCCAGCAGCGTAGGTGGGAGTACGAACGAGCAGTACTTC.

J is TRBJ1-5 and V is TRBV4-3; D is possibly TRBD1 (6 bases). In germline, CDR1 is LGHNA, CDR2 YSLEER. V was trimmed by 0 bases and J by 5 bases, leaving 17 bases between them. The CDR3 spans 17 residues. The CDR3 loop reads CASSQDLTDSGHQPQHF. The CDR3 DNA sequence: TGCGCCAGCAGCCAAGATTTGACGGACAGCGGCCATCAGCCCCAGCATTTT.

The chain carries TRBV2 and TRBJ2-1, with 7 bases lining up with TRBD2. The CDR3 covers 12 residues. CDR1 SNHLY and CDR2 FYNNEI come from the germline V gene. J lost 7 bases, V lost 4 bases, and 1 base had no gene match. CDR3 residues: CASSVGGNEQFF. The CDR3 nucleotides are TGTGCCAGCAGTGTGGGGGGGAATGAGCAGTTCTTC.

V gene TRBV18 combines with J gene TRBJ2-1; D is perhaps TRBD2 (5 bases). Trimming took off 0 bases at V and 3 bases at J, with 6 bases between the two ends. Germline values: CDR1 KGHSH, CDR2 LQKENI. The CDR3 is made up of 14 amino acids. Here the CDR3 reads CASSPPADYNEQFF. DNA for the CDR3: TGTGCCAGCTCACCACCAGCGGACTACAATGAGCAGTTCTTC.

The chain carries TRBV19 and TRBJ1-3, with 9 bases lining up with TRBD1. The trim removed 6 bases at V and 3 bases at J, leaving 3 bases unmatched. Germline-derived CDR1 and CDR2 are LNHDA and SQIVND (reference sequence). This CDR3 comprises 14 residues. CDR3 in DNA: TGTGCCAGTAGGAGGACAGGGGTTGGAAACACCATATATTTT. Translating gives CASRRTGVGNTIYF.